Listed here are 7 T cell receptor beta chains from one sample, sequenced in a study of Tregs in tolerant kidney transplant recipients. These receptors have no known antigen. Sequencing was performed with immunoSEQ multiplex PCR; in TCRdb, only in-frame clones are kept and a portion is missing. This table has about 2,000 clones, under 60% appearing once. Sequenced material: Tregs from blood cultured with allogeneic cells. These TCRs come from a human donor in good health.

This chain links TRBV7-6 with TRBJ2-7; a possible D gene is TRBD2 (6 bases). The V end lost 1 base, the J end lost 7 bases, and 8 bases lay between the germline ends. Germline V gives CDR1 SGHVS, CDR2 FNYEAQ. The CDR3 runs to 12 residues. CDR3 DNA: TGTGCCAGCAGCTTAGGTGGAGGGGAGCAGTACTTC. Protein product: CASSLGGGEQYF.

As to this clone: A single base is all that separates this from a far larger clone, so a read error is likely. This sequence joins TRBV15 and TRBJ2-5; D could derive from TRBD1 or TRBD2 (5 bases each). CDR1 and CDR2 from the germline V gene are LNHNV and YYDKDF (reference sequence). The CDR3 totals 14 residues. Trimming took off 1 base at V and 5 bases at J, with 11 bases between the two ends. CDR3 amino acids: CATSRAERGETQYF. The CDR3, as DNA: TGTGCCACCAGCAGAGCGGAGAGGGGTGAGACCCAGTACTTC.

The chain combines TRBV4-2 with TRBJ2-7; D possibly corresponds to TRBD2 (6 bases). Germline CDR1 LGHNA, CDR2 YNFKEQ. This CDR3 region has 17 residues. The germline V and J ends were trimmed by 2 bases and 3 bases, with 20 bases remaining between them. The CDR3 nucleotides read TGTGCCAGCAGCCAAAGTCCGGGACTGCACTTGGGCTACGAGCAGTACTTC. Encoded protein: CASSQSPGLHLGYEQYF.

This chain links TRBV30 with TRBJ2-7, with no clear D. The CDR3 is made up of 13 amino acids. Deletions cut 4 bases from V and 2 bases from J, with 12 bases between. Germline lookup yields CDR1 GTSNPN and CDR2 SVGIG (reference sequence). The CDR3 region has the DNA TGTGCCTGGAACCTCGGCGCCCCCTACGAGCAGTACTTC. Encoded protein: CAWNLGAPYEQYF. The entire variable domain, with the rest obtained from reference TRBV30 and TRBJ2-7, is as follows: SQTIHQWPATLVQPVGSPLSLECTVEGTSNPNLYWYRQAAGRGLQLLFYSVGIGQISSEVPQNLSASRPQDRQFILSSKKLLLSDSGFYLCAWNLGAPYEQYFGPGTRLTVT.

This clone is labeled as medium-sized (0.01 to 0.1%). V gene TRBV5-8 combines with J gene TRBJ2-1, with TRBD2 matching 13 bases. The germline V gene encodes CDR1 SGHTS and CDR2 YDEGEE. V lost 0 bases to trimming and J lost 10 bases; unmatched junction nucleotides: 7. CDR3 length equals 16 residues. In DNA, the CDR3 is TGTGCCAGCAGCTTGGTTGGGACTAGCGGGATGAGAGAGCAGTTCTTC. Amino acid sequence: CASSLVGTSGMREQFF.

Within the sample, this clone is large. V is TRBV7-6 and J is TRBJ1-5; D gene unclear. The CDR3 length is 15 residues. Germline V gene lookup returns CDR1 SGHVS and CDR2 FNYEAQ. Trimming cost V 1 base and J 3 bases, with 10 bases left between them. CDR3 loop: CASSLVVDHNQPQHF. The CDR3 DNA follows: TGTGCCAGCAGCTTAGTAGTTGACCACAATCAGCCCCAGCATTTT.

This clone appeared a few times. The chain recombines TRBV2 with TRBJ1-2; perhaps TRBD1 as D (5 bases). The CDR3 is 13 amino acids. V gave up 2 bases and J gave up 4 bases, with 8 bases separating them. Germline CDR1 reads SNHLY; CDR2 reads FYNNEI. The CDR3 bases are TGTGCCAGCAGTGAAACAGGCCTCTATGGCTACACCTTC. This encodes CASSETGLYGYTF.